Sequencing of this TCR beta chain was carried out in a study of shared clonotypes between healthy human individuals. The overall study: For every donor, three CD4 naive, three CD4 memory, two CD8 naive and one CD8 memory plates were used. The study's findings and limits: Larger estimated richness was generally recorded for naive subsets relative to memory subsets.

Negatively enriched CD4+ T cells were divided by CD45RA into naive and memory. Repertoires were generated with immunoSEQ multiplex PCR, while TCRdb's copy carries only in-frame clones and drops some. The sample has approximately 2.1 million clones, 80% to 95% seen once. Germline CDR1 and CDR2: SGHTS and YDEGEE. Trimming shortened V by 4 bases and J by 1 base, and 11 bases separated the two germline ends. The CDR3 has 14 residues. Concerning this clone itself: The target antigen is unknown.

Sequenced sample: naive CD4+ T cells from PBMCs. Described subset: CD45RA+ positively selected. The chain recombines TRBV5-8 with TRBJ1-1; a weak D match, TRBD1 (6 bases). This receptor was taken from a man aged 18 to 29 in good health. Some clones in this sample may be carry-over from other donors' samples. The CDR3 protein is CASSLWTANTEAFF. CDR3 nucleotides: TGTGCCAGCAGCCTATGGACAGCGAACACTGAAGCTTTCTTT.